The 14 T cell receptor beta chains presented below share a single source sample, sequenced in a study of CD4 T cells in relation to SARS-CoV-2 and coronaviruses. The data were produced by immunoSEQ multiplex PCR, yet TCRdb's version contains in-frame clones alone and is incomplete. Seen here are about 36,000 clones, about 80% observed once, and the top ten hold approximately 7%. Antigen specificity for these receptors is unknown. The sequencing input was naive CD4+ T cells from PBMCs, cultured in vitro. Subset indicated: naive CD4+ T cells isolated by negative enrichment. These receptor sequences come from an adult with COVID-19.

This chain links TRBV19 with TRBJ2-3; 8 bases are shared with TRBD2. Germline V lookup: CDR1 LNHDA, CDR2 SQIVND (reference sequence). Unmatched junction bases numbered 9, after V lost 8 bases and J lost 5 bases. The CDR3 has 14 amino acids. Written as DNA, the CDR3 is TGTGCCAGTGAAACGGGACTAGGGCGAGATACGCAGTATTTT. Its protein is CASETGLGRDTQYF.

The chain combines TRBV30 with TRBJ2-2, with 10 bases lining up with TRBD1. The CDR3 is made up of 16 amino acids. V was pared by 0 bases and J by 9 bases, with 10 bases of the junction left unmatched. Germline values: CDR1 GTSNPN, CDR2 SVGIG (reference sequence). The CDR3 coding sequence is TGTGCCTGGAGTGTACGGGGGACAGGGGTGCCCCGGGAGCTGTTTTTT. It codes for CAWSVRGTGVPRELFF. The full variable domain, rest sourced from reference TRBV30 and TRBJ2-2, is SQTIHQWPATLVQPVGSPLSLECTVEGTSNPNLYWYRQAAGRGLQLLFYSVGIGQISSEVPQNLSASRPQDRQFILSSKKLLLSDSGFYLCAWSVRGTGVPRELFFGEGSRLTVL.

The chain links TRBV4-1 to TRBJ1-2, with unresolved D. The CDR3 loop spans 15 amino acids. The V and J ends lost 0 bases and 3 bases respectively, with 11 bases between them. The germline CDR1 and CDR2 sequences are MGHRA and YSYEKL. CDR3 sequence (DNA): TGCGCCAGCAGCCAAGATATCAGAGGAGACTATGGCTACACCTTC. Translated, it gives CASSQDIRGDYGYTF.

J is TRBJ2-3 and V is TRBV7-8, with D possibly being TRBD1 (6 bases). Trimming took 1 base from V and 0 from J, leaving 11 bases between them. The CDR3 consists of 16 residues. The germline CDR1 and CDR2 sequences are SGHVS and FQNEAQ. CDR3 region: CASSLGDKTSTDTQYF. Here the CDR3 DNA reads TGTGCCAGCAGCTTAGGGGACAAGACTAGCACAGATACGCAGTATTTT.

CDR3 bases: TGTGCCAGCAGCCGGAACCCGGGAGTTGGATCACCCCTCCACTTT. This codes for CASSRNPGVGSPLHF. The J gene is TRBJ1-6, the V gene TRBV3-1 (or the pseudogene TRBV3-2); D is undetermined. Germline V gives CDR1 LGHDT, CDR2 YNNKEL (reference sequence). Deletions cut 4 bases from V and 10 bases from J, with 17 bases between. CDR3 size: 15 residues.

CDR3 loop: CASSHPLAGNEQFF. The CDR3 DNA reads as TGTGCCAGCAGCCACCCCCTAGCGGGGAATGAGCAGTTCTTC. The V gene is TRBV14, the J gene TRBJ2-1; 9 bases are a match to TRBD2. With V trimmed by 3 bases and J by 7 bases, 4 bases remained unmatched. This CDR3 spans 14 amino acids. The germline gives CDR1 SGHDN, CDR2 FVKESK. Full variable domain (missing parts from reference TRBV14 and TRBJ2-1): EAGVTQFPSHSVIEKGQTVTLRCDPISGHDNLYWYRRVMGKEIKFLLHFVKESKQDESGMPNNRFLAERTGGTYSTLKVQPAELEDSGVYFCASSHPLAGNEQFFGPGTRLTVL.

CDR3 bases: TGTGCCAGCAGTTATGGGGATAGCGGTTACTACGAGCAGTACTTC. This translates into CASSYGDSGYYEQYF. The J gene is TRBJ2-7, the V gene TRBV6-2 or TRBV6-3, with D maybe TRBD2 (6 bases). CDR1 MNHEY and CDR2 SVGEGT come from the germline V gene. The CDR3 loop spans 15 amino acids. Trimming shortened V by 3 bases and J by 3 bases, and 15 bases separated the two germline ends.

This clone was counted once. The chain's CDR3 is CASNGATGANVLTF. The DNA of the CDR3 is TGTGCCAGCAATGGAGCAACTGGGGCCAACGTCCTGACTTTC. The gene calls are TRBV13 and TRBJ2-6; D is uncertain. The V end was cut by 7 bases, the J end by 2 bases, with 9 bases between. Germline V CDR1 and CDR2: PRHDT, FYEKMQ (reference sequence). CDR3 length: 14 residues.

The V and J genes are TRBV14 and TRBJ2-2; weak D call: TRBD1 (6 bases). V gave up 6 bases and J gave up 6 bases, with 11 bases separating them. The germline gives CDR1 SGHDN, CDR2 FVKESK. The CDR3 is made up of 13 amino acids. CDR3: CASSPTGSGELFF. Here the CDR3 DNA reads TGTGCCAGCAGTCCTACAGGGTCCGGGGAGCTGTTTTTT.

This clone appeared a single time. This rearrangement joins TRBV20-1 to TRBJ2-5, with D possibly TRBD2 on 6 matching bases. The germline V gene has CDR1 DFQATT and CDR2 SNEGSKA (reference sequence). CDR3 length: 11 residues. For the CDR3, the DNA is TGCAATCCCGGGACTCAAGAGACCCAGTACTTC. Protein sequence: CNPGTQETQYF.

The chain combines TRBV6-5 with TRBJ2-1; 8 bases align to TRBD1. The CDR3 is 15 residues long. Trimming cost V 4 bases and J 5 bases; bases outside gene matches: 7. Germline CDR1 is MNHEY and CDR2 is SVGAGI. The CDR3 DNA sequence: TGTGCCAGCAGTTTCAGGACAGGGATGAACAATGAGCAGTTCTTC. Translation gives CASSFRTGMNNEQFF.

This clone has only a few counts. The chain uses TRBV4-3 and TRBJ2-7; 7 nucleotides line up with TRBD2. CDR1 LGHNA and CDR2 YSLEER come from the germline V gene. With 0 bases clipped from V and 0 bases from J, the junction kept 2 bases outside the gene matches. The CDR3 spans 15 residues. CDR3: CASSQEGGGSYEQYF. CDR3 nucleotide sequence: TGCGCCAGCAGCCAAGAGGGCGGGGGCTCCTACGAGCAGTACTTC.

The gene calls are TRBV28 and TRBJ2-6; D possibly corresponds to TRBD2 (6 bases). Germline V lookup: CDR1 MDHEN, CDR2 SYDVKM. V was cut by 5 bases and J by 0 bases, with 11 bases left in between. The CDR3 consists of 16 residues. CDR3 amino acids: CASSPGGISGANVLTF. DNA of the CDR3: TGTGCCAGCAGTCCAGGCGGGATCTCTGGGGCCAACGTCCTGACTTTC.

The CDR3 here is CAWNKGGGNYEQYF. The CDR3, as DNA: TGTGCCTGGAACAAAGGTGGGGGGAACTACGAGCAGTACTTC. The gene calls are TRBV30 and TRBJ2-7; tentatively, D is TRBD2 (6 bases). Deletions cut 4 bases from V and 3 bases from J, with 16 bases between. This CDR3 region has 14 residues. The germline CDR1 and CDR2 sequences are GTSNPN and SVGIG (reference sequence).